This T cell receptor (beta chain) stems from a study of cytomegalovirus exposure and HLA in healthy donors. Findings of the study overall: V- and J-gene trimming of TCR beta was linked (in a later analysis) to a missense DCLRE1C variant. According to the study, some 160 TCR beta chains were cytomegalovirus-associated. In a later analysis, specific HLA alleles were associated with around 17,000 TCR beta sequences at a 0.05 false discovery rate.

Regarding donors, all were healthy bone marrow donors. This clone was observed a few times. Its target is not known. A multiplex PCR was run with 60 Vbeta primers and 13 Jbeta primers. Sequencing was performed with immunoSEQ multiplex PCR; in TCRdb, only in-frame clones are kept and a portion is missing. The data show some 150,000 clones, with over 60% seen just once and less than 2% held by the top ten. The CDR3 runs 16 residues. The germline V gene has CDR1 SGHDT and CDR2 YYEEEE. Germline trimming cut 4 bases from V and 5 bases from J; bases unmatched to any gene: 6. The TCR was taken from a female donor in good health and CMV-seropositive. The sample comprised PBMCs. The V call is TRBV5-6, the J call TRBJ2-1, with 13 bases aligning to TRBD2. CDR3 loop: CASSGTGTSGNNEQFF. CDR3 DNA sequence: TGTGCCAGCAGCGGAACCGGGACTAGCGGGAACAATGAGCAGTTCTTC. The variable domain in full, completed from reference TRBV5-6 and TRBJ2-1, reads DAGVTQSPTHLIKTRGQQVTLRCSPKSGHDTVSWYQQALGQGPQFIFQYYEEEERQRGNFPDRFSGHQFPNYSSELNVNALLLGDSALYLCASSGTGTSGNNEQFFGPGTRLTVL.